A single sample gave rise to the 10 T cell receptor beta chains below, sequenced in a study of blood T cell repertoires in COVID-19. Profiled with immunoSEQ multiplex PCR; TCRdb holds only in-frame clones, not every one. The table shows 200,000 to 250,000 clones, with more than 75% occurring only once. Sequenced input: PBMCs or T cells enriched from blood (not recorded which). The receptors were sampled from a man in his forties who had recovered from COVID-19.

The chain couples TRBV6-2 or TRBV6-3 to TRBJ2-2, with 9 bases lining up with TRBD2. CDR3 length: 16 amino acids. V lost 2 bases to trimming and J lost 4 bases; unmatched junction nucleotides: 5. CDR1 MNHEY and CDR2 SVGEGT come from the germline V gene. In nucleotides, the CDR3 is TGTGCCAGCAGTTACGCGTCGCGGGGGGGCACCGGGGAGCTGTTTTTT. This gives the protein CASSYASRGGTGELFF.

The chain has TRBV4-2 and TRBJ1-2, with 11 bases aligning to TRBD1. This CDR3 has 19 residues. The germline V gene encodes CDR1 LGHNA and CDR2 YNFKEQ. The V segment lost 0 bases and the J segment 4 bases; nucleotides outside the gene matches: 13. As DNA, the CDR3 is TGTGCCAGCAGCCAAGATCTGGCCGGGACAGGGGGGCCCTTCTATGGCTACACCTTC. Translation: CASSQDLAGTGGPFYGYTF.

This sequence joins TRBV5-1 and TRBJ1-2; no reliable D call. Germline V gives CDR1 SGHRS, CDR2 YFSETQ. This CDR3 comprises 15 residues. V lost 0 bases to trimming and J lost 1 base, with 10 bases between them. The CDR3 DNA sequence: TGCGCCAGCAGCTTGGATAGCCAGTTTAACTATGGCTACACCTTC. This codes for CASSLDSQFNYGYTF.

The V gene is TRBV19, the J gene TRBJ2-5, with 8 bases identical to TRBD2. This CDR3 spans 15 amino acids. The V and J ends lost 5 bases and 4 bases, in that order; junction bases with no gene match: 9. The germline CDR1 and CDR2 sequences are LNHDA and SQIVND (reference sequence). In DNA form, the CDR3 reads TGTGCCAGTAGTCCCCGCGGGGGGACGGGAGAGACCCAGTACTTC. Translating it yields CASSPRGGTGETQYF. Supplemented by reference TRBV19 and TRBJ2-5, the full variable domain reads DGGITQSPKYLFRKEGQNVTLSCEQNLNHDAMYWYRQDPGQGLRLIYYSQIVNDFQKGDIAEGYSVSREKKESFPLTVTSAQKNPTAFYLCASSPRGGTGETQYFGPGTRLLVL.

The chain carries TRBV5-6 and TRBJ2-1, with D possibly matching TRBD1 (5 bases). V was pared by 7 bases and J by 8 bases, with 16 bases between. The V gene's germline CDR1 is SGHDT and CDR2 YYEEEE. The CDR3 loop spans 13 amino acids. The CDR3 spells CASAGLGAYEQFF. The CDR3 DNA follows: TGTGCCAGCGCAGGCTTAGGGGCGTATGAGCAGTTCTTC.

This clone was picked up a small number of times. CDR3 amino acids: CASSPYSSGGTEAFF. The DNA of the CDR3 is TGTGCCAGCAGCCCCTATTCTTCCGGGGGCACTGAAGCTTTCTTT. V is TRBV9 and J is TRBJ1-1; TRBD1 is a possible D gene (5 bases). This CDR3 is 15 amino acids long. V lost 4 bases and J lost 4, with 17 bases in between. Germline CDR1 reads SGDLS; CDR2 reads YYNGEE.

The V and J genes are TRBV3-1 (or the pseudogene TRBV3-2) and TRBJ2-3; unclear D gene. V shed 1 base and J shed 1 base, with 9 bases lying between them. Germline loops: CDR1 LGHDT, CDR2 YNNKEL (reference sequence). The CDR3 spans 15 residues. CDR3 sequence (DNA): TGTGCCAGCAGCCAAGCGCGCCACCGCACAGATACGCAGTATTTT. Its protein is CASSQARHRTDTQYF.

V and J are TRBV5-1 and TRBJ2-6; 9 bases map to TRBD1. CDR1 and CDR2 from the germline V gene are SGHRS and YFSETQ. V shed 6 bases, J shed 1 base, and the junction held 8 bases outside the gene matches. This CDR3 contains 17 residues. The CDR3 region has the DNA TGCGCCAGCACGACAGGGGGGCTCCGGTCTGGGGCCAACGTCCTGACTTTC. Its protein product is CASTTGGLRSGANVLTF.

The rearrangement uses TRBV27 and TRBJ2-7; a weak D match, TRBD2 (6 bases). Germline V gives CDR1 MNHEY, CDR2 SMNVEV (reference sequence). There are 16 residues in the CDR3. V was trimmed by 6 bases and J by 1 base, leaving 19 bases between them. The CDR3 DNA follows: TGTGCCAGCAGCCAGACTGGAGGGTTACCGTCCTACGAGCAGTACTTC. Its translation: CASSQTGGLPSYEQYF.

The rearrangement joins TRBV7-2 to TRBJ1-1, with D unclear. Germline V CDR1 and CDR2: SGHTA, FQGNSA. The CDR3 runs 15 residues. V was pared by 0 bases and J by 4 bases, with 12 bases between. The CDR3: CASSLALGQTTEAFF. In DNA form, the CDR3 reads TGTGCCAGCAGCTTAGCGTTGGGCCAGACCACTGAAGCTTTCTTT.